A single sample is the source of the 32 T cell receptor beta chains below, sequenced in a study of neurological immune-mediated disorders. TCRdb called the 5' RACE reads again in MiXCR, with one record for every CDR3 protein. This table holds more than 75,000 distinct CDR3 sequences, 3% to 4.5% found once. The source material was PBMCs. The receptors stem from a woman aged 45-59 years with multiple sclerosis.

The CDR3 region has the DNA TGTGCCAGCTCCGCGGGGGGCCAGACCTACGAGCAGTACTTC. Protein product: CASSAGGQTYEQYF. This chain uses TRBV18 with TRBJ2-7, with 8 bases that match TRBD2. This CDR3 is 14 amino acids long. V was clipped by 6 bases and J by 2 bases; unmatched bases: 6. CDR1 is KGHSH and CDR2 is LQKENI in the germline V gene.

This clonotype was found many times. This chain joins TRBV9 and TRBJ2-1; D unclear. CDR1 SGDLS and CDR2 YYNGEE come from the germline V gene. The V end was cut by 0 bases, the J end by 5 bases, with 12 bases between. This CDR3 region has 15 residues. CDR3 nucleotides: TGTGCCAGCAGCGTAGCTGTGGGAAACAACAATGAGCAGTTCTTC. Translation: CASSVAVGNNNEQFF.

This clonotype was counted at least ten times. This chain links TRBV10-3 with TRBJ1-6; D gene uncertain. The CDR3 is 16 amino acids. V lost 0 bases and J 0 bases, leaving 6 bases between the germline ends. The germline V gene has CDR1 ENHRY and CDR2 SYGVKD. In nucleotides, the CDR3 is TGTGCCATCAGTGAGTCGACAAGCTCCTATAATTCACCCCTCCACTTT. It is translated as CAISESTSSYNSPLHF.

This clonotype was seen at least ten times. The genes are TRBV7-6 and TRBJ2-5, with 13 nucleotides matching TRBD2. CDR1 is SGHVS, CDR2 FNYEAQ, per germline. V lost 5 bases to trimming and J lost 5 bases; unmatched junction nucleotides: 8. The CDR3 extends over 16 amino acids. The CDR3, as DNA: TGTGCCAGCAGCCGAGGGACTAGCGGGGTCGCGGAGACCCAGTACTTC. It encodes CASSRGTSGVAETQYF.

This clonotype has a count of ten or more. The gene calls are TRBV6-5 and TRBJ2-2; a possible D gene is TRBD2 (5 bases). The CDR3 is 14 amino acids. CDR1 MNHEY and CDR2 SVGAGI come from the germline V gene. The ends were cut back, 1 base at V and 4 bases at J, with 7 bases in the middle. CDR3 nucleotides: TGTGCCAGCAGTTACTTACGGGGCACCGGGGAGCTGTTTTTT. It yields the protein CASSYLRGTGELFF.

This clonotype has at least ten counts. The chain links TRBV20-1 to TRBJ2-1; 10 nucleotides line up with TRBD2. This CDR3 comprises 15 residues. The junction had 7 bases not matched to a gene; V was cut back by 3 bases and J by 5 bases. CDR1 and CDR2 from the germline V gene are DFQATT and SNEGSKA (reference sequence). This chain's CDR3 is CSASWKRGGNNEQFF. CDR3 in DNA: TGCAGTGCTAGCTGGAAGCGGGGGGGAAACAATGAGCAGTTCTTC.

This clonotype occurred many times. The V call is TRBV5-1, the J call TRBJ1-1; D is possibly TRBD1 (6 bases). Trimming removed 2 bases from V and 1 base from J, with 9 bases in between. Germline CDR1 reads SGHRS; CDR2 reads YFSETQ. The CDR3 is 14 residues long. Here the CDR3 DNA reads TGCGCCAGCAGCTTATGGGGGCCGAACACTGAAGCTTTCTTT. This gives the protein CASSLWGPNTEAFF.

This clonotype was picked up many times. The gene calls are TRBV7-7 and TRBJ2-2; a possible D gene is TRBD2 (6 bases). CDR1 and CDR2 from the germline V gene are SSHAT and FNYEAQ (reference sequence). CDR3 length: 14 amino acids. The CDR3 loop reads CATKDYANTGELFF. The CDR3 coding sequence is TGTGCAACCAAGGACTACGCGAACACCGGGGAGCTGTTTTTT.

This clonotype was observed many times. The junction does not match germline at one end; this may be a read error. This chain connects TRBV14 to TRBJ2-1; D possibly uses TRBD1 or TRBD2 (5 bases each). The CDR3 has 15 amino acids. Looked up from germline, CDR1 is SGHDN and CDR2 is FVKESK. The CDR3: CASSPGASGYNEQFF. The CDR3 region has the DNA TGTGCCAGCAGCCCCGGGGCCAGTGGGTACAATGAGCAGTTCTTT.

This clonotype was recorded many times. This sequence joins TRBV6-9 and TRBJ2-1; 7 nucleotides line up with TRBD1. The CDR3 sequence is 16 residues long. Looked up from germline, CDR1 is MNHGY and CDR2 is SVAAGI. V shed 9 bases and J 5 bases; nucleotides not matched to a gene: 16. This CDR3 reads CARETGDPNIDNEQFF. In DNA, the CDR3 is TGTGCCAGAGAAACAGGGGACCCTAATATAGACAATGAGCAGTTCTTC.

In its sample, this clonotype was seen many times. The chain is built from TRBV9 and TRBJ2-3; perhaps TRBD2 as D (5 bases). Trimming pared 3 bases from V and 2 bases from J, leaving 7 bases between. The CDR3 contains 13 residues. Germline loops: CDR1 SGDLS, CDR2 YYNGEE. The DNA of the CDR3 is TGTGCCAGCAGCGCACTAGTCACAGATACGCAGTATTTT. This gives the protein CASSALVTDTQYF.

This clonotype appeared many times. The chain employs TRBV5-1 and TRBJ1-3, with a tentative D call TRBD1 (5 bases). The CDR3 sequence is 16 residues long. Trimming pared 0 bases from V and 0 bases from J, leaving 10 bases between. The germline gives CDR1 SGHRS, CDR2 YFSETQ. CDR3 region: CASSLGQLGSGNTIYF. The CDR3 DNA sequence: TGCGCCAGCAGCTTGGGACAGCTTGGCTCTGGAAACACCATATATTTT.

There are many counts of this clonotype. The chain employs TRBV20-1 and TRBJ2-7; tentative D call: TRBD2 (6 bases). Trimming stripped 6 bases from V and 2 bases from J, with 17 bases between. Germline V gives CDR1 DFQATT, CDR2 SNEGSKA (reference sequence). The CDR3 covers 14 residues. CDR3 nucleotides: TGCAGTGCACCCGAAGGCGGGATGGCCTACGAGCAGTACTTC. As protein: CSAPEGGMAYEQYF.

This clonotype was detected only a few times. This chain connects TRBV4-3 to TRBJ2-7, with D perhaps matching TRBD1 (5 bases). CDR1 LGHNA and CDR2 YSLEER come from the germline V gene. The V gene lost 5 bases and the J gene lost 4 bases, with 30 bases spanning the gap. The CDR3 extends over 19 amino acids. The CDR3 DNA is TGCGCCAGCAGCTTCAGTGCTGGGGCCCTACACGAAAACCCATACGAGCAGTACTTC. Residues: CASSFSAGALHENPYEQYF.

On this clonotype itself: This is likely a read error, given that the CDR3 carries no conserved phenylalanine or tryptophan at its end. The J gene is TRBJ2-2, the V gene TRBV6-1, with D hard to call. Trimming left V 3 bases short and J 4 bases short, with 12 bases between. Germline lookup yields CDR1 MNHNS and CDR2 SASEGT. There are 15 residues in the CDR3. CDR3 region: CASSEGRVATGELFI. CDR3 nucleotides: TGTGCCAGCAGTGAGGGTCGGGTCGCCACCGGGGAGCTGTTTATT.

At least ten counts were recorded for this clonotype. The chain has TRBV4-1 and TRBJ1-4, with 7 bases aligning to TRBD1. CDR3 length: 16 residues. The germline CDR1 and CDR2 sequences are MGHRA and YSYEKL. J was trimmed by 3 bases and V by 1 base; bases with no gene match: 5. In DNA form, the CDR3 reads TGCGCCAGCAGCCAAGGGAGGGACAGCCCTAATGAAAAACTGTTTTTT. It encodes CASSQGRDSPNEKLFF.

This clonotype was observed at least ten times. V and J are TRBV7-9 and TRBJ1-6, with D unresolved. Trimming took off 8 bases at V and 10 bases at J, with 15 bases between the two ends. Germline CDR1 reads SEHNR; CDR2 reads FQNEAQ (reference sequence). The CDR3 length is 13 residues. The CDR3 protein is CASVGNGESPLHF. The CDR3 DNA is TGTGCCAGCGTTGGCAACGGGGAATCACCCCTCCACTTT.

Ten or more counts support this clonotype. V usage is TRBV10-3 and J usage is TRBJ2-5; possibly TRBD1 for D (6 bases). CDR3 length: 13 residues. The germline V and J ends were trimmed by 6 bases and 5 bases, with 13 bases remaining between them. Germline-derived CDR1 and CDR2 are ENHRY and SYGVKD. The CDR3 region has the DNA TGTGCCATCAGACAGGGTGGGGGCGAGACCCAGTACTTC. The encoded protein is CAIRQGGGETQYF.

At least ten counts were recorded for this clonotype. The chain has TRBV6-5 and TRBJ1-6; D is unclear. In germline, CDR1 is MNHEY, CDR2 SVGAGI. This CDR3 comprises 16 residues. The V and J ends lost 2 bases and 0 bases respectively, with 8 bases between them. The CDR3 loop reads CASSYGRYSYNSPLHF. In DNA form, the CDR3 reads TGTGCCAGCAGTTACGGGCGTTACTCCTATAATTCACCCCTCCACTTT.

This clonotype was picked up many times. This rearrangement joins TRBV4-3 to TRBJ1-2; 8 bases align to TRBD1. CDR1 LGHNA and CDR2 YSLEER come from the germline V gene. The CDR3 length is 15 residues. Trimming took 3 bases from V and 4 from J; bases not matched to a gene: 7. CDR3: CASSQDPGQVYGYTF. The CDR3 DNA follows: TGCGCCAGCAGCCAGGATCCGGGACAGGTCTATGGCTACACCTTC.

This clonotype was seen at least ten times. The chain recombines TRBV11-1 with TRBJ2-2; D uncertain. V was pared by 5 bases and J by 1 base, with 20 bases between. CDR1 SGHAT and CDR2 FQDESV come from the germline V gene (reference sequence). This CDR3 spans 18 amino acids. The CDR3 nucleotides are TGTGCCAGCAGCCATATTACCTTTAAGCAAATGAACACCGGGGAGCTGTTTTTT. This sequence encodes CASSHITFKQMNTGELFF. The complete variable domain, with remaining parts taken from reference TRBV11-1 and TRBJ2-2, reads EAEVAQSPRYKITEKSQAVAFWCDPISGHATLYWYRQILGQGPELLVQFQDESVVDDSQLPKDRFSAERLKGVDSTLKIQPAELGDSAMYLCASSHITFKQMNTGELFFGEGSRLTVL.

This clonotype was found many times. The chain combines TRBV5-8 with TRBJ2-1, with D perhaps TRBD2 (6 bases). Germline V gene lookup returns CDR1 SGHTS and CDR2 YDEGEE. The V end lost 4 bases, the J end lost 7 bases, and 15 bases lay between the germline ends. The CDR3 sequence is 14 residues long. The CDR3 region is CASSQTGGTNEQFF. DNA of the CDR3: TGTGCCAGCAGCCAAACCGGGGGAACGAATGAGCAGTTCTTC.

This clonotype was seen only a few times. This rearrangement joins TRBV3-1 to TRBJ1-4; D is undetermined. The V and J ends lost 0 bases and 7 bases respectively, with 0 bases between them. CDR3 length: 11 amino acids. Germline loops: CDR1 LGHDT, CDR2 YNNKEL (reference sequence). CDR3: CASSQDEKLFF. The CDR3 DNA is TGTGCCAGCAGCCAAGATGAAAAACTGTTTTTT.

The chain recombines TRBV11-3 with TRBJ1-1; no firm D call. CDR3 length: 13 amino acids. Trimming left V 7 bases short and J 4 bases short, with 13 bases between. Germline CDR1 is SGHNT and CDR2 is YENEEA. CDR3 coding DNA: TGTGCCAGCAACTCCCTCCGGGGCACTGAAGCTTTCTTT. It codes for CASNSLRGTEAFF.

This clonotype was recorded many times. The chain carries TRBV27 and TRBJ1-1; TRBD1 aligns across 7 bases. CDR1 is MNHEY and CDR2 is SMNVEV in the germline V gene (reference sequence). V gave up 8 bases and J gave up 4 bases; unmatched junction bases: 13. The CDR3 length is 15 residues. As DNA, the CDR3 is TGTGCCAGCCCGCAGGGACAGTCGATGTGCACTGAAGCTTTCTTT. It encodes CASPQGQSMCTEAFF.

There are many counts of this clonotype. The chain is built from TRBV5-1 and TRBJ1-4; a weak D match, TRBD1 (5 bases). The ends were cut back, 0 bases at V and 3 bases at J, with 9 bases in the middle. This CDR3 is built from 15 residues. Germline CDR1 SGHRS, CDR2 YFSETQ. The CDR3 spells CASSLAGTANEKLFF. Here the CDR3 DNA reads TGCGCCAGCAGCTTGGCCGGGACTGCTAATGAAAAACTGTTTTTT. Filled out from reference TRBV5-1 and TRBJ1-4, the complete variable domain reads KAGVTQTPRYLIKTRGQQVTLSCSPISGHRSVSWYQQTPGQGLQFLFEYFSETQRNKGNFPGRFSGRQFSNSRSEMNVSTLELGDSALYLCASSLAGTANEKLFFGSGTQLSVL.

This clonotype was counted ten times or more. V gene TRBV9 combines with J gene TRBJ2-1, with no clear D. V was cut by 4 bases and J by 8 bases, with 16 bases left in between. The germline V gene encodes CDR1 SGDLS and CDR2 YYNGEE. This CDR3 has 14 residues. The CDR3 is CASSLSSGLDEQFF. In DNA, the CDR3 is TGTGCCAGCAGCTTGTCTTCCGGTTTGGATGAGCAGTTCTTC.

This clonotype occurred many times. This chain uses TRBV5-8 with TRBJ2-1; 9 bases line up with TRBD1. Germline CDR1 and CDR2: SGHTS and YDEGEE. The CDR3 contains 16 residues. J gave up 4 bases and V 7 bases, and 12 bases lay outside the gene matches. The CDR3 reads CASAGLRGQGYNEQFF. In DNA form, the CDR3 reads TGTGCCAGCGCCGGCCTTAGGGGACAGGGATACAATGAGCAGTTCTTC.

This clonotype was counted many times. The chain recombines TRBV12-3 or TRBV12-4 with TRBJ1-1; the D is unclear. Trimming pared 1 base from V and 3 bases from J, leaving 12 bases between. The CDR3 consists of 15 residues. CDR3 sequence: CASSLGAEGYTEAFF. In nucleotides, the CDR3 is TGTGCCAGCAGTTTAGGGGCAGAGGGTTACACTGAAGCTTTCTTT.

This clonotype was observed at least ten times. For the CDR3, the DNA is TGTGCCAGCAGTCTCCGGACAGGGAACACTGAAGCTTTCTTT. This sequence encodes CASSLRTGNTEAFF. This chain connects TRBV12-3 or TRBV12-4 to TRBJ1-1; 7 bases line up with TRBD1. J was trimmed by 1 base and V by 5 bases; bases with no gene match: 4. The CDR3 is 14 amino acids.

This clonotype came up many times. CDR3 bases: TGTGCCACCCGGGGGCAGTTCTTC. Protein sequence: CATRGQFF. The chain uses TRBV2 and TRBJ2-1; D perhaps matches TRBD2 (5 bases). The CDR3 totals 8 residues. The V gene's germline CDR1 is SNHLY and CDR2 FYNNEI. V shed 10 bases and J shed 12 bases, with 7 bases lying between them.

This clonotype has ten or more counts. The chain links TRBV4-3 to TRBJ2-1; D gene uncertain. The CDR3 covers 14 residues. V lost 0 bases to trimming and J lost 4 bases, with 7 bases between them. The germline V gene has CDR1 LGHNA and CDR2 YSLEER. CDR3 bases: TGCGCCAGCAGCCAAGATGGCACGTACAATGAGCAGTTCTTC. This sequence encodes CASSQDGTYNEQFF.